A selection of T cell receptor beta chains follows, all from one sample in a study of Ad26.COV2.S vaccination and SARS-CoV-2 variants. TCRdb keeps only in-frame clones here, not all; method: immunoSEQ multiplex PCR. Of some 480,000 clones listed, around 88% are singletons. The sequencing used peripheral blood, collected in a trial of Ad26.COV2.S vaccine versus placebo. The receptors derive from a person aged 18-60 years who received the Ad26.COV2.S COVID-19 vaccine or a placebo. Both conserved end residues are part of each CDR3. Fields, in order: CDR3 protein, CDR3 DNA, J gene, D gene, clone size, V gene. D genes are given only for firm matches. Where a row states a size, it is once, few, many or the class of an expanded clone; other rows omit it.

CDR3 protein: CASSQGPYLFF
CDR3 DNA: TGTGCCAGCAGCCAGGGCCCCTACCTGTTTTTT
J gene: TRBJ1-4
D gene: -
clone size: -
V gene: TRBV3-1/TRBV3-2

CDR3 protein: CASSVSTTALTGAYGYTF
CDR3 DNA: TGTGCCAGCAGCGTGTCCACCACTGCTTTGACAGGCGCCTATGGCTACACCTTC
J gene: TRBJ1-2
D gene: -
clone size: -
V gene: TRBV9

CDR3 protein: CASSLASGPYNEQFF
CDR3 DNA: TGTGCCAGCAGCTTAGCTAGCGGACCCTACAATGAGCAGTTCTTC
J gene: TRBJ2-1
D gene: TRBD2
clone size: -
V gene: TRBV11-2

CDR3 protein: CASSPITGGLVYEQYF
CDR3 DNA: TGTGCCAGCAGCCCGATAACGGGAGGGCTGGTCTACGAGCAGTACTTC
J gene: TRBJ2-7
D gene: TRBD2
clone size: -
V gene: TRBV7-8

CDR3 protein: CASSLAIGNSLHF
CDR3 DNA: TGTGCCAGCAGCTTGGCGATAGGGAATTCCCTCCACTTT
J gene: TRBJ1-6
D gene: -
clone size: -
V gene: TRBV5-6

CDR3 protein: CASSPRPVGYGELFF
CDR3 DNA: TGTGCCAGTAGTCCCCGTCCGGTCGGTTACGGGGAGCTGTTTTTT
J gene: TRBJ2-2
D gene: -
clone size: -
V gene: TRBV19

CDR3 protein: CASSPDRGREETQYF
CDR3 DNA: TGTGCCAGCAGCCCAGACAGGGGACGAGAAGAGACCCAGTACTTC
J gene: TRBJ2-5
D gene: TRBD1
clone size: -
V gene: TRBV11-2

CDR3 protein: CASSLGQGNYGYTF
CDR3 DNA: TGCGCCAGCAGCTTGGGGCAGGGCAACTATGGCTACACCTTC
J gene: TRBJ1-2
D gene: -
clone size: -
V gene: TRBV5-1

CDR3 protein: CSVLGGDRAHSYEQYF
CDR3 DNA: TGCAGCGTTCTCGGGGGGGACAGGGCGCACTCCTACGAGCAGTACTTC
J gene: TRBJ2-7
D gene: -
clone size: -
V gene: TRBV29-1

CDR3 protein: CATGLAKNIQYF
CDR3 DNA: TGTGCCACCGGACTAGCCAAAAACATTCAGTACTTC
J gene: TRBJ2-4
D gene: -
clone size: -
V gene: TRBV6-6

CDR3 protein: CASSQGQGPYEQYF
CDR3 DNA: TGTGCCAGCAGCCAAGGACAGGGTCCCTACGAGCAGTACTTC
J gene: TRBJ2-7
D gene: TRBD1
clone size: once
V gene: TRBV3-1/TRBV3-2

CDR3 protein: CASSPPSVDTQYF
CDR3 DNA: TGTGCCAGCTCACCACCGAGCGTGGATACGCAGTATTTT
J gene: TRBJ2-3
D gene: -
clone size: -
V gene: TRBV18

CDR3 protein: CASSLGYEQYF
CDR3 DNA: TGTGCCAGCAGCTTGGGGTACGAGCAGTACTTC
J gene: TRBJ2-7
D gene: -
clone size: -
V gene: TRBV5-6

CDR3 protein: CASITGGSYNEQFF
CDR3 DNA: TGTGCCAGCATCACGGGAGGGTCCTACAATGAGCAGTTCTTC
J gene: TRBJ2-1
D gene: TRBD2
clone size: once
V gene: TRBV28

CDR3 protein: CASSRNPGTSGAEQFF
CDR3 DNA: TGTGCCAGCAGCCGAAATCCGGGGACTAGCGGGGCTGAGCAGTTCTTC
J gene: TRBJ2-1
D gene: TRBD2
clone size: -
V gene: TRBV7-6

CDR3 protein: CASSPPAGTSGRPSTDTQYF
CDR3 DNA: TGTGCCAGCAGCCCCCCGGCCGGGACTAGCGGGAGGCCGTCCACAGATACGCAGTATTTT
J gene: TRBJ2-3
D gene: TRBD2
clone size: -
V gene: TRBV16

CDR3 protein: CASIGVGRERGRGTQYF
CDR3 DNA: TGTGCCAGCATCGGAGTAGGGCGGGAGAGGGGGCGAGGGACCCAGTACTTC
J gene: TRBJ2-5
D gene: -
clone size: -
V gene: TRBV28

CDR3 protein: CASSWSGTSHF
CDR3 DNA: TGTGCCAGTAGTTGGTCCGGGACAAGTCATTTT
J gene: TRBJ1-5
D gene: -
clone size: -
V gene: TRBV19

CDR3 protein: CASSLGHGAGTEAFF
CDR3 DNA: TGTGCCAGCAGCTTAGGTCATGGGGCGGGGACTGAAGCTTTCTTT
J gene: TRBJ1-1
D gene: -
clone size: once
V gene: TRBV11-1

CDR3 protein: CASSSTDWGSPEETQYF
CDR3 DNA: TGTGCCAGCAGCTCAACGGATTGGGGCAGCCCAGAAGAGACCCAGTACTTC
J gene: TRBJ2-5
D gene: -
clone size: -
V gene: TRBV11-2

CDR3 protein: CSASRTEGHQPQHF
CDR3 DNA: TGCAGTGCTAGTAGGACAGAAGGACATCAGCCCCAGCATTTT
J gene: TRBJ1-5
D gene: -
clone size: -
V gene: TRBV20-1

CDR3 protein: CASGGTHQPQHF
CDR3 DNA: TGTGCCAGCGGGGGGACCCATCAGCCCCAGCATTTT
J gene: TRBJ1-5
D gene: -
clone size: -
V gene: TRBV28

CDR3 protein: CASSLGHREKLFF
CDR3 DNA: TGTGCCAGCAGCTTGGGACATCGAGAAAAACTGTTTTTT
J gene: TRBJ1-4
D gene: -
clone size: -
V gene: TRBV3-1/TRBV3-2

CDR3 protein: CASSLETQYF
CDR3 DNA: TGTGCCAGCAGCCTAGAGACCCAGTACTTC
J gene: TRBJ2-5
D gene: -
clone size: once
V gene: TRBV27

CDR3 protein: CASSWLAGGEQFF
CDR3 DNA: TGTGCCAGCAGTTGGCTAGCGGGAGGGGAGCAGTTCTTC
J gene: TRBJ2-1
D gene: TRBD2
clone size: -
V gene: TRBV2

CDR3 protein: CASSMYRGGGTQYF
CDR3 DNA: TGTGCCAGCAGTATGTACAGGGGGGGCGGGACCCAGTACTTC
J gene: TRBJ2-5
D gene: -
clone size: -
V gene: TRBV28

CDR3 protein: CASSSYRSNSPLHF
CDR3 DNA: TGTGCCAGCAGTTCGTATCGTAGTAATTCACCCCTCCACTTT
J gene: TRBJ1-6
D gene: -
clone size: -
V gene: TRBV28

CDR3 protein: CASGELIGRSYNEQFF
CDR3 DNA: TGTGCCAGCGGGGAGCTCATCGGGCGCTCCTACAATGAGCAGTTCTTC
J gene: TRBJ2-1
D gene: -
clone size: -
V gene: TRBV2

CDR3 protein: CASSGTGEPNQPQHF
CDR3 DNA: TGTGCCAGCAGTGGGACAGGGGAGCCCAATCAGCCCCAGCATTTT
J gene: TRBJ1-5
D gene: TRBD1
clone size: -
V gene: TRBV6-6

CDR3 protein: CASSSQGVAYEQYF
CDR3 DNA: TGTGCCAGCAGCTCTCAGGGCGTTGCCTACGAGCAGTACTTC
J gene: TRBJ2-7
D gene: -
clone size: -
V gene: TRBV7-9

CDR3 protein: CATSSGAISSYEQYF
CDR3 DNA: TGTGCCACCAGCAGTGGGGCCATCAGCTCCTACGAGCAGTACTTC
J gene: TRBJ2-7
D gene: -
clone size: once
V gene: TRBV15

CDR3 protein: CASSKYGPSGRAETQYF
CDR3 DNA: TGTGCCAGCAGCAAATACGGGCCTAGCGGGAGGGCGGAGACCCAGTACTTC
J gene: TRBJ2-5
D gene: -
clone size: -
V gene: TRBV21-1

CDR3 protein: CAWSDQYTEAFF
CDR3 DNA: TGTGCCTGGAGCGACCAGTACACTGAAGCTTTCTTT
J gene: TRBJ1-1
D gene: -
clone size: -
V gene: TRBV30

CDR3 protein: CASSPAFITEAFF
CDR3 DNA: TGTGCCAGCAGCCCAGCTTTTATCACTGAAGCTTTCTTT
J gene: TRBJ1-1
D gene: -
clone size: -
V gene: TRBV7-9

CDR3 protein: CASSLSPWGIGGELFF
CDR3 DNA: TGTGCCAGCAGTTTGTCCCCGTGGGGGATTGGCGGGGAGCTGTTTTTT
J gene: TRBJ2-2
D gene: -
clone size: -
V gene: TRBV27

CDR3 protein: CASSLAGLARLDRLFF
CDR3 DNA: TGTGCCAGCAGCTTGGCGGGACTAGCGCGTTTGGACCGGCTGTTTTTT
J gene: TRBJ2-2
D gene: TRBD2
clone size: -
V gene: TRBV5-5

CDR3 protein: CASSVGVDLSYNEQFF
CDR3 DNA: TGTGCCAGCAGCGTAGGGGTAGACCTCTCCTACAATGAGCAGTTCTTC
J gene: TRBJ2-1
D gene: -
clone size: -
V gene: TRBV9

CDR3 protein: CATSRVVLRQSGNYGYTF
CDR3 DNA: TGTGCCACCAGCAGAGTAGTTTTAAGGCAATCTGGGAACTATGGCTACACCTTC
J gene: TRBJ1-2
D gene: -
clone size: once
V gene: TRBV15

CDR3 protein: CASSQGVGTGELFF
CDR3 DNA: TGTGCCAGCAGCCAGGGGGTGGGCACCGGGGAGCTGTTTTTT
J gene: TRBJ2-2
D gene: TRBD1
clone size: -
V gene: TRBV7-2